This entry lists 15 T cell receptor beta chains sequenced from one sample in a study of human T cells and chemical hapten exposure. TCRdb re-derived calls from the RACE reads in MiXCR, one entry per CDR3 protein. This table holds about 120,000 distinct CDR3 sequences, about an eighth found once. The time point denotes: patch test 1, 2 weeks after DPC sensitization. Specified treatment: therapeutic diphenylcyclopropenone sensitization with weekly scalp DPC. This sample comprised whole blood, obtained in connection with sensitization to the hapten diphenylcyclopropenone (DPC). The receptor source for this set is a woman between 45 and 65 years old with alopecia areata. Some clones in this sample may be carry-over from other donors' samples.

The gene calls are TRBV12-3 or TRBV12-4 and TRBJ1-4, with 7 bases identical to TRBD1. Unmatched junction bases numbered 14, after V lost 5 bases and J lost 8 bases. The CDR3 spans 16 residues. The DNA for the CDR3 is TGTGCCAGCAGTCCAGATCAGGAGGGGGCAAGGGAAAAACTGTTTTTT. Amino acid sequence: CASSPDQEGAREKLFF.

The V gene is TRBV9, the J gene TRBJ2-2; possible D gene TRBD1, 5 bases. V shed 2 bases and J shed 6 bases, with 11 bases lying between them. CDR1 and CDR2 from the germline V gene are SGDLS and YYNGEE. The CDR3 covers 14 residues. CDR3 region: CASSVTGPPGELFF. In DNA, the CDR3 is TGTGCCAGCAGCGTTACAGGTCCCCCCGGGGAGCTGTTTTTT.

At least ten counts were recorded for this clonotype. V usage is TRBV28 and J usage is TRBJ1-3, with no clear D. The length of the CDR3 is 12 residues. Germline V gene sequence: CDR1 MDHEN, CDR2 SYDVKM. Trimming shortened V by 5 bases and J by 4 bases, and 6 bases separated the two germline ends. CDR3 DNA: TGTGCCAGCAGTACAGTCGGAAACACCATATATTTT. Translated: CASSTVGNTIYF.

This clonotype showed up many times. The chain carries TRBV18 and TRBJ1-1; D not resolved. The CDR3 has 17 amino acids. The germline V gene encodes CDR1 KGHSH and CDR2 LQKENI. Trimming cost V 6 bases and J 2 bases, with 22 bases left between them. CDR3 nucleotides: TGTGCCAGCTCGTCCCTTGGGTCCCCGGCGGGTAACACTGAAGCTTTCTTT. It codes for CASSSLGSPAGNTEAFF.

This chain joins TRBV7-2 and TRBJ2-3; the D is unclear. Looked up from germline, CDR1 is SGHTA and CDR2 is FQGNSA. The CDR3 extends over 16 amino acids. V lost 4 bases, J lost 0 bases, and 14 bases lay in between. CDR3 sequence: CASSSRWSSSTDTQYF. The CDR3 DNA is TGTGCCAGCAGCTCACGCTGGAGTTCTAGCACAGATACGCAGTATTTT.

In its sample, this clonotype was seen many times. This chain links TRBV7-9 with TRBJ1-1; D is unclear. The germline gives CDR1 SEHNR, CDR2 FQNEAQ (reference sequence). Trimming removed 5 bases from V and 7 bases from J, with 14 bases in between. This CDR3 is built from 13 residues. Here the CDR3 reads CASSPKLRGEAFF. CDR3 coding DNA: TGTGCCAGCAGCCCAAAACTACGCGGTGAAGCTTTCTTT.

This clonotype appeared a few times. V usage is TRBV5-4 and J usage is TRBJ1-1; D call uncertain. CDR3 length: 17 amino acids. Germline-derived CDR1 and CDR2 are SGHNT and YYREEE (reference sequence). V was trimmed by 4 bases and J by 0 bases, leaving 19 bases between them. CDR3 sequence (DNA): TGTGCCAGCAGCCGAGACGGATACCCTTCTATGAACACTGAAGCTTTCTTT. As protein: CASSRDGYPSMNTEAFF.

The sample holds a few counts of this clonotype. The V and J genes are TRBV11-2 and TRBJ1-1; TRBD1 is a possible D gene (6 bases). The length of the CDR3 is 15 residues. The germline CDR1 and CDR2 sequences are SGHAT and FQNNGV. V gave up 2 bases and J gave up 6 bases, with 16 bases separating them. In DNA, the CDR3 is TGTGCCAGCAGCTTATTTCCCCAGGGGTACTCTGAAGCTTTCTTT. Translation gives CASSLFPQGYSEAFF.

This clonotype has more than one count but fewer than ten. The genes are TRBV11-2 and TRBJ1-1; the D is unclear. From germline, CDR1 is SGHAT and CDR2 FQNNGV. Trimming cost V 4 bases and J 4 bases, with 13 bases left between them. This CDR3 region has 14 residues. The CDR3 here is CASSSQMRATEAFF. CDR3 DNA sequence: TGTGCCAGCAGCTCCCAAATGAGGGCCACTGAAGCTTTCTTT. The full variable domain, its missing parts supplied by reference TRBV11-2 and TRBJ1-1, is EAGVAQSPRYKIIEKRQSVAFWCNPISGHATLYWYQQILGQGPKLLIQFQNNGVVDDSQLPKDRFSAERLKGVDSTLKIQPAKLEDSAVYLCASSSQMRATEAFFGQGTRLTVV.

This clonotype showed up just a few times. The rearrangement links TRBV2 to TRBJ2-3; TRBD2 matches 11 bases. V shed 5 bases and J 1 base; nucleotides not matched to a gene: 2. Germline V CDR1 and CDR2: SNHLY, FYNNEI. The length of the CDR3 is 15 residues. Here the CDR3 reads CASSLAGGGTDTQYF. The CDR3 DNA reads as TGTGCCAGCAGTCTAGCGGGGGGCGGCACAGATACGCAGTATTTT.

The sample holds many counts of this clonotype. CDR3 region: CASSLPGADTQYF. In DNA, the CDR3 is TGTGCCAGCAGCTTACCCGGGGCAGATACGCAGTATTTT. The chain combines TRBV11-2 with TRBJ2-3; D might be TRBD2 (5 bases). With 2 bases removed from V and 4 bases from J, the gap between germline ends came to 7 bases. Germline loops: CDR1 SGHAT, CDR2 FQNNGV. This CDR3 spans 13 amino acids.

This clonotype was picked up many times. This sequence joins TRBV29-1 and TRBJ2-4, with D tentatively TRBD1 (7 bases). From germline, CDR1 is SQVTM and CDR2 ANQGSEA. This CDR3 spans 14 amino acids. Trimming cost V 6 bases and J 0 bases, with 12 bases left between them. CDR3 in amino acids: CSVRQGLAKNIQYF. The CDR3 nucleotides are TGCAGCGTAAGACAGGGACTAGCCAAAAACATTCAGTACTTC.

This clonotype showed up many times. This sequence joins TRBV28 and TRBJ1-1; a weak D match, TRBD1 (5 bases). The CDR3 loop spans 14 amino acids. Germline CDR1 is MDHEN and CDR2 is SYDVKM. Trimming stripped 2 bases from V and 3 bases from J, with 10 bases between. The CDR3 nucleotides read TGTGCCAGCAGTTTACGACAGTCCTACACTGAAGCTTTCTTT. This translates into CASSLRQSYTEAFF.

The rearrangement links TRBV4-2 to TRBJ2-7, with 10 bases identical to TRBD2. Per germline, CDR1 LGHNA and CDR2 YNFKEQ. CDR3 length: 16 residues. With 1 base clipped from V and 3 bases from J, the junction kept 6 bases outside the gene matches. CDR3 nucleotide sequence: TGTGCCAGCAGCCAAGTTCTGCCTAGCGGGAGCTACGAGCAGTACTTC. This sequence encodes CASSQVLPSGSYEQYF.

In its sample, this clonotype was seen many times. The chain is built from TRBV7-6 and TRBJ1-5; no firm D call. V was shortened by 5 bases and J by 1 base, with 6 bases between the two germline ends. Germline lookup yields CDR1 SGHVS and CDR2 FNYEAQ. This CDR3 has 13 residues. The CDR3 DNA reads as TGTGCCAGCAGCCTCGAAAGCAATCAGCCCCAGCATTTT. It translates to CASSLESNQPQHF. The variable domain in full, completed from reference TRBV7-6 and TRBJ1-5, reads GAGVSQSPRYKVTKRGQDVALRCDPISGHVSLYWYRQALGQGPEFLTYFNYEAQQDKSGLPNDRFSAERPEGSISTLTIQRTEQRDSAMYRCASSLESNQPQHFGDGTRLSIL.